Below are 30 T cell receptor beta chains sequenced from a single sample in a study of Tregs in tolerant kidney transplant recipients. Produced via immunoSEQ multiplex PCR; TCRdb's table is partial and in-frame only. Of tens of thousands of clones in the sample, around 83% are singletons; the top ten hold roughly 4%. Sequencing used CD4+ T cells from blood. The source of these receptors is a human donor in good health.

This clone has a single count. V is TRBV5-1 and J is TRBJ1-2; 9 bases fit TRBD1. The V segment lost 7 bases and the J segment 4 bases; nucleotides outside the gene matches: 8. CDR3 size: 14 residues. Germline V gene lookup returns CDR1 SGHRS and CDR2 YFSETQ. This chain's CDR3 is CASRTGEYSYGYTF. The CDR3 coding sequence is TGCGCCAGCCGGACAGGGGAATATAGCTATGGCTACACCTTC.

The chain is built from TRBV27 and TRBJ2-6; D not certain. V was shortened by 2 bases and J by 2 bases, with 1 base between the two germline ends. Looked up from germline, CDR1 is MNHEY and CDR2 is SMNVEV (reference sequence). CDR3 length equals 13 residues. CDR3 residues: CASSLAGANVLTF. As DNA, the CDR3 is TGTGCCAGCAGTTTAGCTGGGGCCAACGTCCTGACTTTC.

This clone came up once. The chain has TRBV30 and TRBJ2-5; no firm D call. This CDR3 has 12 amino acids. V lost 0 bases and J lost 1, with 3 bases in between. CDR1 GTSNPN and CDR2 SVGIG come from the germline V gene (reference sequence). CDR3 sequence: CAWSVGQETQYF. CDR3 DNA: TGTGCCTGGAGTGTAGGCCAAGAGACCCAGTACTTC.

This clone turned up a few times. The V and J genes are TRBV28 and TRBJ1-4, with unresolved D. The germline V gene has CDR1 MDHEN and CDR2 SYDVKM. This CDR3 is built from 12 residues. Trimming removed 6 bases from V and 7 bases from J, with 9 bases in between. CDR3 DNA: TGTGCCAGCAGCACCGGGCTTGAAAAACTGTTTTTT. It is translated as CASSTGLEKLFF.

This rearrangement joins TRBV11-3 to TRBJ2-5; 10 bases line up with TRBD1. The trim removed 1 base at V and 2 bases at J, leaving 4 bases unmatched. Per germline, CDR1 SGHNT and CDR2 YENEEA. The length of the CDR3 is 16 residues. The CDR3 is CASSLGTGGTQETQYF. CDR3 coding DNA: TGTGCCAGCAGCTTAGGGACAGGGGGGACACAAGAGACCCAGTACTTC. Full variable domain (remainder filled in from reference TRBV11-3 and TRBJ2-5): EAGVVQSPRYKIIEKKQPVAFWCNPISGHNTLYWYLQNLGQGPELLIRYENEEAVDDSQLPKDRFSAERLKGVDSTLKIQPAELGDSAVYLCASSLGTGGTQETQYFGPGTRLLVL.

This rearrangement joins TRBV5-5 to TRBJ1-2; no clear D. V was cut by 0 bases and J by 4 bases, with 19 bases left in between. The CDR3 sequence is 17 residues long. Per germline, CDR1 SGHKS and CDR2 YYEKEE (reference sequence). The CDR3 sequence is CASSLAAGASPPYGYTF. CDR3 nucleotides: TGTGCCAGCAGCTTGGCAGCGGGTGCTTCCCCCCCCTATGGCTACACCTTC.

V gene TRBV19 combines with J gene TRBJ1-5, with unresolved D. Trimming pared 7 bases from V and 7 bases from J, leaving 8 bases between. Germline V lookup: CDR1 LNHDA, CDR2 SQIVND (reference sequence). There are 11 residues in the CDR3. The CDR3 spells CASTLTQPQHF. DNA of the CDR3: TGTGCCAGTACCCTAACCCAGCCCCAGCATTTT. Full variable domain (remainder filled in from reference TRBV19 and TRBJ1-5): DGGITQSPKYLFRKEGQNVTLSCEQNLNHDAMYWYRQDPGQGLRLIYYSQIVNDFQKGDIAEGYSVSREKKESFPLTVTSAQKNPTAFYLCASTLTQPQHFGDGTRLSIL.

The rearrangement uses TRBV14 and TRBJ1-1, with a tentative D call TRBD1 (6 bases). The CDR3 covers 14 residues. Germline loops: CDR1 SGHDN, CDR2 FVKESK. V was trimmed by 4 bases and J by 1 base, leaving 10 bases between them. The CDR3 DNA reads as TGTGCCAGCAGCCTGGACAGCCCGAACACTGAAGCTTTCTTT. It specifies CASSLDSPNTEAFF.

Turning to this clone: Distinct nucleotide sequences in the sample also encode this CDR3. J is TRBJ1-2 and V is TRBV6-1; D may be TRBD1 (5 bases). CDR3 size: 13 residues. V lost 5 bases and J 2 bases, leaving 9 bases between the germline ends. Per germline, CDR1 MNHNS and CDR2 SASEGT. As DNA, the CDR3 is TGTGCCAGCAGTCCTGGACAAAACTATGGCTACACCTTC. This translates into CASSPGQNYGYTF.

V gene TRBV30 combines with J gene TRBJ2-1; tentatively, D is TRBD1 (6 bases). The CDR3 loop spans 13 amino acids. Per germline, CDR1 GTSNPN and CDR2 SVGIG (reference sequence). V lost 3 bases, J lost 13 bases, and 19 bases lay in between. The CDR3 reads CAWSWSGANPQFF. In DNA, the CDR3 is TGTGCCTGGAGCTGGTCAGGGGCGAACCCCCAGTTCTTC.

The chain carries TRBV10-3 and TRBJ2-2; D not resolved. V was shortened by 11 bases and J by 3 bases, with 16 bases between the two germline ends. Germline values: CDR1 ENHRY, CDR2 SYGVKD. The CDR3 contains 14 residues. This CDR3 reads CAVKITDYTGELFF. The CDR3 nucleotides are TGTGCCGTAAAAATTACCGACTACACCGGGGAGCTGTTTTTT.

This clone has a single count. This chain links TRBV7-3 with TRBJ2-2, with D perhaps TRBD1 (5 bases). The germline V and J ends were trimmed by 2 bases and 4 bases, with 8 bases remaining between them. Germline CDR1 is SGHTA and CDR2 is FQGTGA. The CDR3 contains 14 residues. The CDR3, as DNA: TGTGCCAGCAGCTTACAGGGAAGCACCGGGGAGCTGTTTTTT. This translates into CASSLQGSTGELFF.

J is TRBJ1-5 and V is TRBV7-2; D uncertain. Germline V lookup: CDR1 SGHTA, CDR2 FQGNSA. The V and J ends lost 3 bases and 1 base respectively, with 13 bases between them. CDR3 length: 16 amino acids. The CDR3 loop is CASSLSGSPSNQPQHF. The CDR3 DNA reads as TGTGCCAGCAGCTTGAGTGGGTCTCCCAGCAATCAGCCCCAGCATTTT.

The chain uses TRBV6-5 and TRBJ1-6; D gene unclear. The V end lost 5 bases, the J end lost 7 bases, and 6 bases lay between the germline ends. Germline V CDR1 and CDR2: MNHEY, SVGAGI. The CDR3 totals 12 residues. CDR3 sequence: CASSRGNSPLHF. The CDR3 DNA is TGTGCCAGCAGTCGTGGAAATTCACCCCTCCACTTT.

The gene calls are TRBV4-3 and TRBJ2-3; the match to TRBD2 covers 14 bases. Germline V lookup: CDR1 LGHNA, CDR2 YSLEER. The junction had 13 bases not matched to a gene; V was cut back by 1 base and J by 4 bases. The CDR3 runs 20 residues. In DNA form, the CDR3 reads TGCGCCAGCAGCCAAGTCCCCCCCGGGACTAGCGGGAGTTACGCAGATACGCAGTATTTT. This encodes CASSQVPPGTSGSYADTQYF.

The V and J genes are TRBV5-6 and TRBJ2-7, with D tentatively TRBD1 or TRBD2 (5 bases each). CDR1 and CDR2 (germline): SGHDT, YYEEEE. The CDR3 is 14 residues long. With 6 bases removed from V and 1 base from J, the gap between germline ends came to 14 bases. The CDR3 sequence is CASNYRDGSYEQYF. DNA of the CDR3: TGTGCCAGCAACTACCGGGACGGGTCCTACGAGCAGTACTTC.

The V gene is TRBV6-1, the J gene TRBJ2-3; D may be TRBD2 (5 bases). CDR1 and CDR2 from the germline V gene are MNHNS and SASEGT. V dropped 0 bases and J dropped 4 bases, with 5 bases sitting between them. There are 13 residues in the CDR3. CDR3 nucleotides: TGTGCCAGCAGTGAAGCAGCGGCAGATACGCAGTATTTT. Translation gives CASSEAAADTQYF.

This chain connects TRBV7-3 to TRBJ2-1; D remains unclear. V lost 6 bases and J 3 bases, leaving 15 bases between the germline ends. The CDR3 contains 15 residues. Germline V gene lookup returns CDR1 SGHTA and CDR2 FQGTGA. CDR3 residues: CASSPQLTGYNEQFF. The CDR3 DNA follows: TGTGCCAGCAGTCCTCAACTCACGGGCTACAATGAGCAGTTCTTC. Together with reference TRBV7-3 and TRBJ2-1, the CDR3 gives the full variable domain: GAGVSQTPSNKVTEKGKYVELRCDPISGHTALYWYRQSLGQGPEFLIYFQGTGAADDSGLPNDRFFAVRPEGSVSTLKIQRTERGDSAVYLCASSPQLTGYNEQFFGPGTRLTVL.

This chain connects TRBV21-1 to TRBJ2-1; the D segment call TRBD1 is taken from the table without a DNA check. TRBV21-1 is a known pseudogene. The CDR3 totals 14 residues. CDR3 bases: TGTGCCAGCAGACGGAGGGGGCACGACAATGAGCAGTTCTTC. The encoded protein is CASRRRGHDNEQFF.

The genes are TRBV30 and TRBJ1-2; a possible D gene is TRBD1 (6 bases). The germline V gene encodes CDR1 GTSNPN and CDR2 SVGIG (reference sequence). The CDR3 spans 16 residues. V lost 0 bases and J lost 4, with 18 bases in between. This chain's CDR3 is CAWSVRGAAYAYGYTF. The CDR3 nucleotides read TGTGCCTGGAGTGTACGGGGGGCGGCCTATGCCTATGGCTACACCTTC. Together with reference TRBV30 and TRBJ1-2, the CDR3 gives the full variable domain: SQTIHQWPATLVQPVGSPLSLECTVEGTSNPNLYWYRQAAGRGLQLLFYSVGIGQISSEVPQNLSASRPQDRQFILSSKKLLLSDSGFYLCAWSVRGAAYAYGYTFGSGTRLTVV.

The chain has TRBV5-5 and TRBJ1-2; 7 bases line up with TRBD1. This CDR3 has 14 amino acids. CDR1 and CDR2 (germline): SGHKS, YYEKEE (reference sequence). The V segment lost 2 bases and the J segment 6 bases; nucleotides outside the gene matches: 7. The CDR3 loop reads CASSFPDRVDGYTF. Written as DNA, the CDR3 is TGTGCCAGCAGCTTCCCCGACAGGGTGGATGGCTACACCTTC.

The rearrangement uses TRBV19 and TRBJ1-2; the D gene is possibly TRBD1 (6 bases). Germline V gene data show CDR1 as LNHDA and CDR2 as SQIVND (reference sequence). The CDR3 is 14 amino acids. Trimming took off 6 bases at V and 9 bases at J, with 20 bases between the two ends. The CDR3 coding sequence is TGTGCCAGTAGGACTCCGGGACAAGAACGGAGCTACACCTTC. Protein: CASRTPGQERSYTF.

The rearrangement uses TRBV25-1 and TRBJ2-5, with 9 bases lining up with TRBD2. The ends lost 5 bases at V and 4 bases at J; junction bases unmatched: 14. This CDR3 contains 17 residues. Germline V gives CDR1 MGHDK, CDR2 SYGVNS. The CDR3 protein is CASSPAGGPEELETQYF. CDR3 nucleotide sequence: TGTGCCAGCAGTCCGGCGGGAGGGCCAGAAGAGCTAGAGACCCAGTACTTC.

The chain recombines TRBV29-1 with TRBJ2-1; D is possibly TRBD2 (5 bases). CDR1 is SQVTM and CDR2 is ANQGSEA in the germline V gene. V dropped 6 bases and J dropped 4 bases, with 16 bases sitting between them. CDR3 length equals 14 residues. This CDR3 is CSVRPGNGYNEQFF. The CDR3 DNA follows: TGCAGCGTACGACCGGGGAATGGGTACAATGAGCAGTTCTTC.

The V and J genes are TRBV5-5 and TRBJ2-5; D uncertain. The V gene lost 1 base and the J gene lost 1 base, with 11 bases spanning the gap. There are 15 residues in the CDR3. Germline V CDR1 and CDR2: SGHKS, YYEKEE (reference sequence). The CDR3 nucleotides read TGTGCCAGCAGCTTGTCAGCGACCATCCAAGAGACCCAGTACTTC. Translation: CASSLSATIQETQYF.

This clone was seen just once. The chain has TRBV15 and TRBJ2-4; D is ambiguous. Trimming removed 0 bases from V and 5 bases from J, with 11 bases in between. The CDR3 runs 15 residues. The germline V gene has CDR1 LNHNV and CDR2 YYDKDF (reference sequence). The CDR3 nucleotides are TGTGCCACCAGCAGAGATCCGGGTCCAGAAAACATTCAGTACTTC. Translating gives CATSRDPGPENIQYF.

This rearrangement joins TRBV2 to TRBJ2-3; D assignment may be TRBD1 or TRBD2 (5 bases each). Trimming pared 10 bases from V and 6 bases from J, leaving 20 bases between. Germline V gives CDR1 SNHLY, CDR2 FYNNEI. The CDR3 consists of 14 residues. This CDR3 reads CATHPTRGRDTQYF. CDR3 nucleotide sequence: TGTGCCACCCACCCCACAAGGGGACGGGATACGCAGTATTTT.

The CDR3 is CASSPGTLGFYTF. The CDR3 bases are TGTGCCAGCAGCCCCGGGACACTCGGGTTCTACACCTTC. The rearrangement links TRBV7-9 to TRBJ1-2; D is possibly TRBD1 (6 bases). Germline assignment: CDR1 SEHNR and CDR2 FQNEAQ (reference sequence). V was cut by 5 bases and J by 10 bases, with 17 bases left in between. The CDR3 is made up of 13 amino acids.

The rearrangement joins TRBV4-3 to TRBJ1-4, with no clear D. CDR3 length: 13 residues. V lost 0 bases and J lost 5, with 4 bases in between. In germline, CDR1 is LGHNA, CDR2 YSLEER. CDR3 protein: CASSQDRNEKLFF. The CDR3 DNA sequence: TGCGCCAGCAGCCAAGACAGGAATGAAAAACTGTTTTTT.

This rearrangement joins TRBV7-5 to TRBJ2-5; the table's D call, TRBD2, was not checked against the DNA. TRBV7-5 is termed a pseudogene. This CDR3 contains 14 residues. The chain's CDR3 is CARSPGRCQETQYF. CDR3 nucleotides: TGTGCCAGGTCCCCGGGGAGGTGCCAAGAGACCCAGTACTTC.